This T cell receptor beta chain was sequenced during a study of T cell responses to AZD1222 COVID-19 vaccine (dated by TCRdb to the early 2020s). Study-level background: AZD1222 recipients given second doses at about 4 weeks or at about 12 weeks were pooled, since spike-specific TCR depth and breadth were not found to differ between the two schedules. Trial participants were enrolled by age into subgroups of 18-55, 56-69 and 70-plus years, and roughly 150, 30 and 60 TCR-sequenced participants, respectively, were included in these subgroups. TCR sequencing covered roughly 230 trial participants: 200 to 210 given two doses of AZD1222 and around 25 given two doses of MenACWY control vaccine.

The CDR3 regions of human TCRbeta chains were analyzed by immunosequencing. As for the original processing: Repertoire TCRs were matched against a reference library of SARS-CoV-2-specific TCRs generated with the MIRA antigen-specificity platform. Breadth was defined as the fraction of unique TCRs that were SARS-CoV-2-associated. Depth was defined as the fraction of total T cells that were SARS-CoV-2-associated. Each spike-specific TCR was assigned to its reactive spike region and to a CD4 or CD8 class using the MIRA data. Log10-transformed breadth and depth values were compared by one-way ANOVA with Sidak's multiple comparisons tests. The table was pulled from immuneACCESS by TCRdb, which kept in-frame rearrangements only. Such tables lose some clones; where checked, under half of the loss comes from unresolved V genes, and the rest has no known cause. Clonal size and the V and J genes are those of that table, whereas D and trimming came from the DNA. Within this sample are roughly 100,000 clones, with about 93% of them counted one time only. Around 4.7% of the sample belongs to the ten largest clones.

The CDR3 goes from the cysteine to the phenylalanine over 17 residues. Here the CDR3 DNA is all that survives: 51 bases in frame from base 1. CDR1 and CDR2 are read off the germline V gene (reference sequence) as LGHDT and YNNKEL. The V end loses 0 bases and the J end loses 0 bases, and a stretch of 14 bases separates them. Per the publication, the time point label means: baseline before first vaccination. Vaccinee samples were obtained from the UK trials COV001 and COV002, which included a single-blind randomized controlled phase 2/3 trial of AZD1222 (ChAdOx1 nCoV-19) in healthy adults. For TCRbeta chain sequencing, PBMC samples were collected from trial participants at day 0 and at day 28 after the second dose. This clone showed up just once. Its antigen remains unidentified. Base qualities are not at hand, and no much larger clone is one base apart. The study at large found these results: Reportedly, close to half of the unique spike-specific TCRs recognized epitopes lying outside the regions that are mutated in the B.1.351 and B.1.1.7 variants. After two AZD1222 doses, both the breadth and the depth of spike-specific TCRs were significantly higher than at day 0 and than in MenACWY recipients. Vaccine-associated CD4 TCRs spanned the whole spike protein, with dominant responses in regions 160-218 and 743-854. The 56-69-year group was small, and its depth increase did not reach significance, likely because of low power. Participants were mostly white British and included more females than males, and it was suggested by the authors that clonal diversity may have been underestimated. Because no day 14 peak-response samples were available, repertoires were characterized only after the peak T cell response. Conclusions about previously exposed vaccinees were limited because only six AZD1222 recipients were SARS-CoV-2 seropositive at baseline.

The chain couples TRBV3-1 (or the pseudogene TRBV3-2) to TRBJ2-5; TRBD2 is a possible D gene, resting on 6 matching bases. This sequence originates from an adult in good health. This material consisted of peripheral blood, taken on day 0 of AZD1222 vaccination. The base sequence is TGTGCCAGCAGCCAAGATAGAGTTAGGGACTACCAAGAGACCCAGTACTTC. This sequence encodes CASSQDRVRDYQETQYF.